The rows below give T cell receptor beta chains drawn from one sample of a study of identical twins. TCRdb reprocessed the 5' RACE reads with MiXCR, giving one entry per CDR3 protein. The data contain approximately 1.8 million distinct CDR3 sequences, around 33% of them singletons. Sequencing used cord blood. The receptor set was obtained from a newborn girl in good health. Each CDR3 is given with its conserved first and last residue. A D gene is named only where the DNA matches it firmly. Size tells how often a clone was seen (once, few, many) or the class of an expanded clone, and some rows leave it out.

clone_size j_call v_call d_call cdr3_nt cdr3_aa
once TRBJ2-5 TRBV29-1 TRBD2 TGCAGCGCATCTCCAGCGGGGGTTTACAAAGAGCAGTACTTC CSASPAGVYKEQYF
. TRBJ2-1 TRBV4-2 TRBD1 TGTGCCAGCAGCCAAAGACCCGGGACAGGGATCTCCTACAATGAGCAGTTCTTC CASSQRPGTGISYNEQFF
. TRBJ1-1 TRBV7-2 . TGTGCCAGCAGCCAGCCGGGACGGCCCGAAGCTTTCTTT CASSQPGRPEAFF
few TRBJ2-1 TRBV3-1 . TGTGCCAGCAGCCGCACGGGAGTACCCTACAATGAGCAGTTCTTC CASSRTGVPYNEQFF
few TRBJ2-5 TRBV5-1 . TGCGCCAGCAGCTTGGAAGTCCTCTGGGAGACCCAGTACTTC CASSLEVLWETQYF
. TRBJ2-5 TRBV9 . TGTGCCAACAGCGTAGCGTGTTGGCAGGGCGAGCGGTACTTC CANSVACWQGERYF
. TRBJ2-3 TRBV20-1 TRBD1 TGCAGTGCTAGAGAGAGACAGGGACGGACGCAGTATTTT CSARERQGRTQYF
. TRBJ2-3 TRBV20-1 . TGCAGTGCTAGGGAAGGAGTCCCAGATACGCAGTATTTT CSAREGVPDTQYF
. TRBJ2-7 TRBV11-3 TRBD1 TGTGCCAGCAGCCTCCCGGGACAGATGTACTTC CASSLPGQMYF
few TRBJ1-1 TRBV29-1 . TGCAGCGTTCGTGGGCTCAGGAACACTGAAGCTTTCTTT CSVRGLRNTEAFF
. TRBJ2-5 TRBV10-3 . TGTGCCATTCGGCCGAACGGAGAGACCCAGTACTTC CAIRPNGETQYF
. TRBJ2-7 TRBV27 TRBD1 TGTGCCAGCAGTATAGGACAGGGGGGCTACGAGCAGTACTTC CASSIGQGGYEQYF
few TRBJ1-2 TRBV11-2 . TGTGCCAGCAGCTTCTCGGGGGGGCGGTATGGCTACACCTTC CASSFSGGRYGYTF
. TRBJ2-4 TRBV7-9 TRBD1 TGTGCCAGCAGACAGGGGATAGCCAAAAACATTCAGTACTTC CASRQGIAKNIQYF
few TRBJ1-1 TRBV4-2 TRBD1 TGTGCCAGCAGCCAACCCGGACAGGGCGGGAACACTGAAGCTTTCTTT CASSQPGQGGNTEAFF
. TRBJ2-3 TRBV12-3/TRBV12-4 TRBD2 TGTGCCAGCGAGCGGGGCGCTAGCGGGAGGGCCTCAGATACGCAGTATTTT CASERGASGRASDTQYF
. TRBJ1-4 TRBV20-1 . TGCAGTGCAGCTGGACAGACTAATGAAAAACTGTTTTTT CSAAGQTNEKLFF
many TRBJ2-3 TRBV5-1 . TGCGCCAGCAGCTTGGCGGTGGGGGCAGATACGCAGTATTTT CASSLAVGADTQYF
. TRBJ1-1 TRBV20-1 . TGCAGTGCTAGGGACAGTGGGCGGACGTACACTGAAGCTTTCTTT CSARDSGRTYTEAFF
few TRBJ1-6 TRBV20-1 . TGCAGTGCTAGTCTCTGGGACGATAATTCACCCCTCCACTTT CSASLWDDNSPLHF
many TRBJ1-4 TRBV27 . TGTGCCAGCAGTTTACGGGGCCTTAATGAAAAACTGTTTTTT CASSLRGLNEKLFF
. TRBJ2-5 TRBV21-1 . TGTGCCAGCAGCAAAGGGGACACGTCTATTAACAATGAGCAGTACTTC CASSKGDTSINNEQYF
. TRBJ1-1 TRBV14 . TGTGCCAGCACCACGGAGCTTACGGACACTGAAGCTTTCTTT CASTTELTDTEAFF
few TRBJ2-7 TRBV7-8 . TGTGCCAGCAGCTCCCAGGTCCCCTACGAGCAGTACTTC CASSSQVPYEQYF
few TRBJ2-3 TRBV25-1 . TGTGCCAGCAGTGCCAACAGGTACCTTCCCACAGATACGCAGTATTTT CASSANRYLPTDTQYF
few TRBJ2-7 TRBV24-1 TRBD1 TGTGCCACCAGTGATACCCCCGGGACAGGGGAGACGTACGAGCAGTACTTC CATSDTPGTGETYEQYF
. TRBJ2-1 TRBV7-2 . TGTGCCAGCAGCCCACATTTGGGAGAATCCTACAATGAGCAGTTCTTC CASSPHLGESYNEQFF
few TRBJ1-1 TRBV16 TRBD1 TGTGCCAGCAGCCGAGGGACAGGGGAGTCGGCTGAAGCTTTCTTT CASSRGTGESAEAFF
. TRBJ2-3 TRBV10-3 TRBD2 TGTGCCGTCAGTGCCAACATTATGACTAGCGGCACAGATACGCAGTATTTT CAVSANIMTSGTDTQYF
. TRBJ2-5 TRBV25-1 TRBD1 TGTGCCAGCAGTGAATCCCCGGGACAGGGGTATGAGACCCAGTACTTC CASSESPGQGYETQYF
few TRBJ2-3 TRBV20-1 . TGCAGTGCTGACCCGGGCACAGATACGCAGTATTTT CSADPGTDTQYF
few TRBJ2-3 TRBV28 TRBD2 TGTGCCAGCAGTATGGAGCTAGCGGGACGGAGGGATACGCAGTATTTT CASSMELAGRRDTQYF
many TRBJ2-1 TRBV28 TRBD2 TGTGCCAGCAGACTCCGACGTAGCGGGAGAAGCTCTGATGAGCAGTTCTTC CASRLRRSGRSSDEQFF
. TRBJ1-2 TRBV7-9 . TGTGCCAGCAGGAAGACTAACTATGGCTACACCTTC CASRKTNYGYTF
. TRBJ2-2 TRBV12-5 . TGTGCTAGTGGTTTGGGGAACACCGGGGAGCTGTTTTTT CASGLGNTGELFF
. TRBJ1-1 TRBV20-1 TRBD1 TGCAGTGCTTGGACAGGGAGAGACTCTAACACTGAAGCTTTCTTT CSAWTGRDSNTEAFF
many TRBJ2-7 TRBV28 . TGTGCCAGCAGTTTATTCGGCAGCCTCTCCTACGAGCAGTACTTC CASSLFGSLSYEQYF
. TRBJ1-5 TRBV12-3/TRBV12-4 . TGTGCCAGCAGCTCGGACGGTTTAGCAAATCAGCCCCAGCATTTT CASSSDGLANQPQHF
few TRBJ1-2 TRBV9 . TGTGCCAGCAGCGCTCAGGGGAAGGGCTACACCTTC CASSAQGKGYTF
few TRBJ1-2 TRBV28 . TGTGCCGTCACCGTGGCTAAAGATGGCTACACCTTC CAVTVAKDGYTF
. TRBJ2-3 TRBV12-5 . TGTGCTAGTGGTTTGGAAAGCAGTGGAGATACGCAGTATTTT CASGLESSGDTQYF
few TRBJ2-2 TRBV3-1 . TGTGCCAGCAGTTACAATTACAGGGACACCGGGGAGCTGTTTTTT CASSYNYRDTGELFF
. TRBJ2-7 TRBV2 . TGTGCCAGCAGGGAAGTAGCGGAGGATTACGAGCAGTACTTC CASREVAEDYEQYF
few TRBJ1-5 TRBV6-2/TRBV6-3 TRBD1 TGTGCCAGCAGTTACTCGGAGTCCGGACAGGGGAATCAGCCCCAGCATTTT CASSYSESGQGNQPQHF
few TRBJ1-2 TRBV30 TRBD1 TGTGCCTGGGCGCCACAGGGGATAGGGGGCTACACCTTC CAWAPQGIGGYTF
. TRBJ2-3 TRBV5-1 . TGCGCCAGCAGCGGAGGTCTTATGGGAGAGAAAACTAGCACAGATACGCAGTATTTT CASSGGLMGEKTSTDTQYF
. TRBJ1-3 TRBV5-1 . TGCGCCAGCAGCTTGGAGACGGGATCCGGAAACACCATATATTTT CASSLETGSGNTIYF
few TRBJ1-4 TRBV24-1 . TGTGCCACCAGTGATGCCGGGACCGAGAATGAAAAACTGTTTTTT CATSDAGTENEKLFF
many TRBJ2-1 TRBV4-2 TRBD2 TGTGCCAGCACCGAACTAGCGGGAGGGAACAATGAGCAGTTCTTC CASTELAGGNNEQFF
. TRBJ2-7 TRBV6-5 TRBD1 TGTGCCAGCAGATGGGACAGCTCCTACAATGAGCAGTACTTC CASRWDSSYNEQYF
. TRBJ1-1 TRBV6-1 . TGTGCCAGCAGTGCCCAGGTCATGAACACTGAAGCTTTCTTT CASSAQVMNTEAFF
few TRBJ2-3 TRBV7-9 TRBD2 TGTGCCAGCAGTAGACTAGCGGGGGGCGTTGATACGCAGTATTTT CASSRLAGGVDTQYF
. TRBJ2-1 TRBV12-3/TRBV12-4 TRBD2 TGTGCCAGCAGTCCGGGACTAGCGGGGGTTCCGGACAATGAGCAGTTCTTC CASSPGLAGVPDNEQFF